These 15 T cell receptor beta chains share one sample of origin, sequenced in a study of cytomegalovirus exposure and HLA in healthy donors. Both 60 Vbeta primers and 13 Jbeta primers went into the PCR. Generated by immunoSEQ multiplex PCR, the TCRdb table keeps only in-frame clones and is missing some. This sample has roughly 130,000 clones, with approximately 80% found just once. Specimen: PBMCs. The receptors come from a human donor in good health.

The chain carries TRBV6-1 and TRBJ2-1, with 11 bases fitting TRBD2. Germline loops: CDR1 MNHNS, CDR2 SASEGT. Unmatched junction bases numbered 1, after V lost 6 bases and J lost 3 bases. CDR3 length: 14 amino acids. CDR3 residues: CASRTSGDYNEQFF. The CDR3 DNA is TGTGCCAGCAGGACTAGCGGGGACTACAATGAGCAGTTCTTC.

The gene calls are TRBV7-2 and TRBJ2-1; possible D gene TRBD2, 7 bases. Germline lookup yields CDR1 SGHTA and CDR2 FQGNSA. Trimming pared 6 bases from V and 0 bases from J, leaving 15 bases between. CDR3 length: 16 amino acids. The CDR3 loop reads CASSPGGGGSYNEQFF. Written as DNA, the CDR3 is TGTGCCAGCAGTCCCGGCGGGGGCGGCTCCTACAATGAGCAGTTCTTC.

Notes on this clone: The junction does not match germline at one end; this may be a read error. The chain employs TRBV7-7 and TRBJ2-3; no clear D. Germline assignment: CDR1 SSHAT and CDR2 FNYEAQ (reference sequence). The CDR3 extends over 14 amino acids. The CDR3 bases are TGTGCTAGCAGCTTAGCTCCGGGTGCGGATACGCAGTATTTT. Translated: CASSLAPGADTQYF.

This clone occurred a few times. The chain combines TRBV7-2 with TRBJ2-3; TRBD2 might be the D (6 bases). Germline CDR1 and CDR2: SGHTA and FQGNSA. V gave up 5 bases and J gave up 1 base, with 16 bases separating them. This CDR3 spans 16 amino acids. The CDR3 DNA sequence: TGTGCCAGCAGCCGGAATGGGGGGATCGGCACAGATACGCAGTATTTT. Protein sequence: CASSRNGGIGTDTQYF.

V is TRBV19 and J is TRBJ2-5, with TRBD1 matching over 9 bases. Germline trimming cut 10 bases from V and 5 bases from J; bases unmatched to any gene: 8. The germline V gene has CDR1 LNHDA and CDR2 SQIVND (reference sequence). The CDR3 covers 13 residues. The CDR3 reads CATTGGARETQYF. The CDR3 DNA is TGTGCCACGACAGGGGGGGCGCGGGAGACCCAGTACTTC.

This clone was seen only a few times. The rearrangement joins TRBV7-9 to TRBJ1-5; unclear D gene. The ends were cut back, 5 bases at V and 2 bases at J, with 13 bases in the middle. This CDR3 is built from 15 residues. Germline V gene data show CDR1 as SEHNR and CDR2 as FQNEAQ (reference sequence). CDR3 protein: CASSTDGDGNQPQHF. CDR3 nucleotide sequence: TGTGCCAGCAGCACCGATGGAGATGGCAATCAGCCCCAGCATTTT.

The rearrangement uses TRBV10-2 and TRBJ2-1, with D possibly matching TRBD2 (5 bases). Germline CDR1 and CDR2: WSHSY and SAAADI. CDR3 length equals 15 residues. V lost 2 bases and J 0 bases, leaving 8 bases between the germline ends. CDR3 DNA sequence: TGCGCCAGCAGTGAGAGAGGACTCTCCTACAATGAGCAGTTCTTC. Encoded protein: CASSERGLSYNEQFF.

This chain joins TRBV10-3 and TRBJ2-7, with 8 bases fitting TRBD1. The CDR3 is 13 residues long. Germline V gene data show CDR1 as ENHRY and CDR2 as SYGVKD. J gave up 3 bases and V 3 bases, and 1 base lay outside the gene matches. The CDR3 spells CAISDGQGYEQYF. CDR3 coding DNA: TGTGCCATCAGTGACGGACAGGGCTACGAGCAGTACTTC.

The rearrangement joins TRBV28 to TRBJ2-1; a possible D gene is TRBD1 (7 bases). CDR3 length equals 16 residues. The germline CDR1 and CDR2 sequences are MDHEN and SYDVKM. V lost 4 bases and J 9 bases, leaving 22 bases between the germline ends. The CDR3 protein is CASSSPTTGRYGEQFF. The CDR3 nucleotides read TGTGCCAGCAGTTCCCCGACGACAGGGAGGTATGGTGAGCAGTTCTTC.

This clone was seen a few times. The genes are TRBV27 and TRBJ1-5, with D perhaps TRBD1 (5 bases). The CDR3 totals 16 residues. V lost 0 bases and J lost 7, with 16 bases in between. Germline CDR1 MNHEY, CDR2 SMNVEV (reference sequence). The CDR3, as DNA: TGTGCCAGCAGTTTATCGATCGCGGGGGGGGACCAGCCCCAGCATTTT. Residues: CASSLSIAGGDQPQHF.

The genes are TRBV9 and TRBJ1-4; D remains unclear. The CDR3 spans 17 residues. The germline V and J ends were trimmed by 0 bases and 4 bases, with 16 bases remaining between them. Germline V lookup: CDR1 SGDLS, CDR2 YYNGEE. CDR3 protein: CASSVADRHEGNEKLFF. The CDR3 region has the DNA TGTGCCAGCAGCGTAGCAGATCGACACGAAGGTAATGAAAAACTGTTTTTT.

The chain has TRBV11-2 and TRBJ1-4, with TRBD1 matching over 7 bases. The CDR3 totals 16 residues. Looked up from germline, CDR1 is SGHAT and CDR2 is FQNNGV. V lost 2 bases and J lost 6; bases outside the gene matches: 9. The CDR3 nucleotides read TGTGCCAGCAGCTTAAGCCCACAGGGGAATCATGAAAAACTGTTTTTT. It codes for CASSLSPQGNHEKLFF.

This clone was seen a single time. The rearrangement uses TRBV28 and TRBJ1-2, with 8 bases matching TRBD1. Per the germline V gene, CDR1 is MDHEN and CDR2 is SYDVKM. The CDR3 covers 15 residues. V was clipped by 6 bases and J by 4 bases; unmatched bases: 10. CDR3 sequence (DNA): TGTGCCAGCAGCCCTTTCCCTGACAGGGGCTATGGCTACACCTTC. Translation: CASSPFPDRGYGYTF.

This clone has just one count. In DNA, the CDR3 is TGTGCCAGCAGCCCCGACAGGGGAGGCTCCGTTAGGAATGAGCAGTTCTTC. This translates into CASSPDRGGSVRNEQFF. The chain carries TRBV7-9 and TRBJ2-1; the match to TRBD1 covers 8 bases. CDR1 SEHNR and CDR2 FQNEAQ come from the germline V gene (reference sequence). The trim removed 5 bases at V and 7 bases at J, leaving 16 bases unmatched. This CDR3 comprises 17 residues.

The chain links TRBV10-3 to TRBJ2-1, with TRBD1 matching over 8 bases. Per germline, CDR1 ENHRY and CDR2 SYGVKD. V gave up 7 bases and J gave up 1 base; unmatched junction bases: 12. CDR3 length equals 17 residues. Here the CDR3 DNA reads TGTGCCATCAAAAATACCGGGACAGGCTCTTCCTACAATGAGCAGTTCTTC. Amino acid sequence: CAIKNTGTGSSYNEQFF.